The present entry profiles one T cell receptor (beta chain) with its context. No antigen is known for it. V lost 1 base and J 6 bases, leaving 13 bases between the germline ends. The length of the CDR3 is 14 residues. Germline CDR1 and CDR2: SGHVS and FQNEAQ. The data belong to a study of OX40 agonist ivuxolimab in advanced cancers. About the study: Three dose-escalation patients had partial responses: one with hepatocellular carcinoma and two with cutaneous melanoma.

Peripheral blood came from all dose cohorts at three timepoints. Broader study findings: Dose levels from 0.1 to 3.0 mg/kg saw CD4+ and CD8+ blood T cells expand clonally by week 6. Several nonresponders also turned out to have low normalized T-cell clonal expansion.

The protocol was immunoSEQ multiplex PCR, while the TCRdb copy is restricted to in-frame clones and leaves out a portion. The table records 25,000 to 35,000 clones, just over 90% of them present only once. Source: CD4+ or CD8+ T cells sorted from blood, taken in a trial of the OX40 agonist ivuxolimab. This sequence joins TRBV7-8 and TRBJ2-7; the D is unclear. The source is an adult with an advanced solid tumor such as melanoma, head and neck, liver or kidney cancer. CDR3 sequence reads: CASSLGTALIEQYF. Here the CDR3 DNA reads TGTGCCAGCAGCTTAGGGACGGCCCTGATCGAGCAGTACTTC. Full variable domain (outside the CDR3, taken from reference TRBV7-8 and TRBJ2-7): GAGVSQSPRYKVAKRGQDVALRCDPISGHVSLFWYQQALGQGPEFLTYFQNEAQLDKSGLPSDRFFAERPEGSVSTLKIQRTQQEDSAVYLCASSLGTALIEQYFGPGTRLTVT.